This is a list of T cell receptor beta chains from one sample in a study. Each CDR3 protein gets one entry after TCRdb re-called the RT-PCR reads with MiXCR. The sample records about 680,000 distinct CDR3 sequences, 14% being singletons. Sequencing used memory CD4+ T cells from blood. The receptors were sampled from a female donor in good health, serving as a healthy control. CDR3s include the opening cysteine and the closing phenylalanine or tryptophan. Fields, in order: clone size, V gene, CDR3 length, J gene, D gene, CDR3 protein, CDR3 DNA. A D gene is named only where the DNA matches it firmly. Expanded clones get a size class; other rows say once, few or many, or leave the size out.

NA	TRBV6-6	13	TRBJ1-2	TRBD1	CASRPGGDYGYTF	TGTGCCAGCAGACCAGGGGGGGACTATGGCTACACCTTC
few	TRBV3-1	13	TRBJ2-3	NA	CASSLATRDTQYF	TGTGCCAGCAGCCTCGCAACCAGGGATACGCAGTATTTT
many	TRBV6-5	11	TRBJ2-1	TRBD2	CASSPGLEQFF	TGTGCCAGCAGTCCGGGACTAGAGCAGTTCTTC
few	TRBV4-3	15	TRBJ2-7	TRBD2	CASSQEAGAPYEQYF	TGCGCCAGCAGCCAAGAAGCGGGGGCCCCCTACGAGCAGTACTTC
many	TRBV18	14	TRBJ2-7	NA	CASSPGPSYDEQYF	TGTGCCAGCTCACCCGGGCCCTCATATGACGAGCAGTACTTC
many	TRBV29-1	10	TRBJ1-2	NA	CSVKGDGYTF	TGCAGCGTGAAGGGGGATGGCTACACCTTC
many	TRBV4-2	11	TRBJ1-4	NA	CASSHNEKLFF	TGTGCCAGCAGCCATAATGAAAAACTGTTTTTT
few	TRBV7-2	14	TRBJ1-5	NA	CASSFLQTNQPQHF	TGTGCCAGCAGCTTCTTGCAGACTAATCAGCCCCAGCATTTT
many	TRBV5-6	15	TRBJ2-5	TRBD2	CASSPGLAGGTAQYF	TGTGCCAGCAGCCCTGGACTAGCGGGAGGTACGGCCCAGTACTTC
NA	TRBV6-2/TRBV6-3	13	TRBJ2-3	NA	CASTNSATDTQYF	TGTGCCAGCACCAACTCAGCCACAGATACGCAGTATTTT
NA	TRBV10-3	15	TRBJ2-1	NA	CAIIKLATSYNEQFF	TGTGCCATCATCAAACTAGCTACCTCCTACAATGAGCAGTTCTTC
many	TRBV7-9	16	TRBJ1-2	TRBD1	CASSTAVAGGSYGYTF	TGTGCCAGCAGCACTGCGGTGGCAGGGGGGAGCTATGGCTACACCTTC
NA	TRBV7-2	15	TRBJ2-3	NA	CASSAGQSSYNEQYF	TGTGCCAGCAGCGCGGGACAGAGCTCCTACAATGAGCAGTATTTT
NA	TRBV20-1	16	TRBJ2-1	TRBD2	CSARGQAGGRGNEQFF	TGCAGTGCTAGAGGTCAAGCGGGGGGCCGCGGAAATGAGCAGTTCTTC
NA	TRBV20-1	13	TRBJ2-1	TRBD2	CSARPGLGNEQFF	TGCAGTGCGCGGCCGGGACTAGGCAATGAGCAGTTCTTC
few	TRBV7-2	11	TRBJ2-1	NA	CASSGGGEQFF	TGTGCCAGCAGCGGGGGGGGCGAGCAGTTCTTC
few	TRBV30	12	TRBJ2-7	NA	CAWTGYHPEQYF	TGTGCCTGGACAGGGTACCACCCCGAGCAGTACTTC
NA	TRBV12-3/TRBV12-4	15	TRBJ2-5	NA	CASSLVGQLQETQYF	TGTGCCAGCAGTTTGGTGGGACAACTCCAAGAGACCCAGTACTTC